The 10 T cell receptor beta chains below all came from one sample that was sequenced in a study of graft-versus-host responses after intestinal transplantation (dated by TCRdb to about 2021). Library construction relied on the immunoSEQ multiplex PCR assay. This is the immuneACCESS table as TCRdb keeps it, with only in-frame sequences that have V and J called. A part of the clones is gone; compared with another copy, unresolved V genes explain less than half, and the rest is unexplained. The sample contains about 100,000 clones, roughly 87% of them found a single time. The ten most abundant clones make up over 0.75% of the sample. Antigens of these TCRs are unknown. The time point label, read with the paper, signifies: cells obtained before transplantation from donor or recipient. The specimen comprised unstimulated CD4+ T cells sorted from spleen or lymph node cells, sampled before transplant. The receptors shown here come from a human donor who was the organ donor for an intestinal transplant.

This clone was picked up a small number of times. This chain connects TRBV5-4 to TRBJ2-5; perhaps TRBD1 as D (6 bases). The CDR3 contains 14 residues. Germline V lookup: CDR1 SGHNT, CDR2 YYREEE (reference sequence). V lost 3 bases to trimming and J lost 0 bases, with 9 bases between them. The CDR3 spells CASSSGDNQETQYF. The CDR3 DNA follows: TGTGCCAGCAGCTCAGGGGACAACCAAGAGACCCAGTACTTC. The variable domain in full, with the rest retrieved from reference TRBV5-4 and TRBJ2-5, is ETGVTQSPTHLIKTRGQQVTLRCSSQSGHNTVSWYQQALGQGPQFIFQYYREEENGRGNFPPRFSGLQFPNYSSELNVNALELDDSALYLCASSSGDNQETQYFGPGTRLLVL.

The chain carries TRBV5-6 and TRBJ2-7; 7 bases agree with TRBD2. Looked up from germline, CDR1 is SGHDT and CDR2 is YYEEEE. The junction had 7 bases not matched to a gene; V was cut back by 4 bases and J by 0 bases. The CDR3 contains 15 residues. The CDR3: CASSLADRVSYEQYF. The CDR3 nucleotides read TGTGCCAGCAGCCTAGCGGATCGCGTCTCCTACGAGCAGTACTTC.

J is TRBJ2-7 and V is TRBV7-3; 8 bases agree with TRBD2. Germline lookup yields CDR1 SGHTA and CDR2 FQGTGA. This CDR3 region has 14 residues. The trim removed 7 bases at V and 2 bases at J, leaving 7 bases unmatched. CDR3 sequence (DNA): TGTGCCAGCACATCCGGGACTAGAACCTACGAGCAGTACTTC. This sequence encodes CASTSGTRTYEQYF.

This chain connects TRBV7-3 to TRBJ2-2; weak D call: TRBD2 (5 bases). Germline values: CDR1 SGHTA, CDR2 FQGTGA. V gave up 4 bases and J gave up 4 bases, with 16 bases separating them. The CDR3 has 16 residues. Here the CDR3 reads CASSSGLTKGTGELFF. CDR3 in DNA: TGTGCCAGCAGCTCCGGACTGACGAAGGGCACCGGGGAGCTGTTTTTT. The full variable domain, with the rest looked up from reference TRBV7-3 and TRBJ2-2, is GAGVSQTPSNKVTEKGKYVELRCDPISGHTALYWYRQSLGQGPEFLIYFQGTGAADDSGLPNDRFFAVRPEGSVSTLKIQRTERGDSAVYLCASSSGLTKGTGELFFGEGSRLTVL.

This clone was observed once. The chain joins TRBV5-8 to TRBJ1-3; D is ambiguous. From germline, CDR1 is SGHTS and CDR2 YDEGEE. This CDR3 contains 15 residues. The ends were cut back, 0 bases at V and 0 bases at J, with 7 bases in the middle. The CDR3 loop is CASSLVSSSGNTIYF. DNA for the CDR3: TGTGCCAGCAGCTTGGTGTCCAGCTCTGGAAACACCATATATTTT.

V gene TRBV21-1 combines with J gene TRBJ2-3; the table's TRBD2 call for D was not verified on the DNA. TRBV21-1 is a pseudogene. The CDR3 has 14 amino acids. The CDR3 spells CASSKWREPDTQYF. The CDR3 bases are TGTGCCAGCAGCAAGTGGAGGGAACCAGATACGCAGTATTTT.

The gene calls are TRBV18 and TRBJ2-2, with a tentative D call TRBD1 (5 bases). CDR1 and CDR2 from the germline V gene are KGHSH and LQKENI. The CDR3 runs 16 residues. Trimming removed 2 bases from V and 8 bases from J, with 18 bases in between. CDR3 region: CASSPSAFGAVGELFF. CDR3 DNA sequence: TGTGCCAGCTCACCATCCGCGTTTGGGGCTGTTGGGGAGCTGTTTTTT.

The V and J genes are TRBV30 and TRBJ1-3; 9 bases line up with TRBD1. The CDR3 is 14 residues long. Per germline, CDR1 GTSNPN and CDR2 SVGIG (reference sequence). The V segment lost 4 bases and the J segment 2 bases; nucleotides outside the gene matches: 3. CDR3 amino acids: CAWNTGGAGNTIYF. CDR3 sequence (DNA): TGTGCCTGGAATACAGGGGGCGCTGGAAACACCATATATTTT.

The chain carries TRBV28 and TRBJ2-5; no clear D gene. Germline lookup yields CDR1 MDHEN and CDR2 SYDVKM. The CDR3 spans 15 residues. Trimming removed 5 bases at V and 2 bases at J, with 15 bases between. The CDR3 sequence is CASSGNMRRQETQYF. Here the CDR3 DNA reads TGTGCCAGCAGTGGGAACATGAGACGTCAAGAGACCCAGTACTTC.

The CDR3 spells CSVEASGQGNTEAFF. As DNA, the CDR3 is TGCAGCGTTGAAGCCTCAGGACAGGGGAACACTGAAGCTTTCTTT. The J gene is TRBJ1-1, the V gene TRBV29-1; 8 bases agree with TRBD1. The CDR3 sequence is 15 residues long. The V gene end was trimmed by 1 base and the J gene end by 1 base; junction bases not matched to a gene: 5. Germline V CDR1 and CDR2: SQVTM, ANQGSEA.